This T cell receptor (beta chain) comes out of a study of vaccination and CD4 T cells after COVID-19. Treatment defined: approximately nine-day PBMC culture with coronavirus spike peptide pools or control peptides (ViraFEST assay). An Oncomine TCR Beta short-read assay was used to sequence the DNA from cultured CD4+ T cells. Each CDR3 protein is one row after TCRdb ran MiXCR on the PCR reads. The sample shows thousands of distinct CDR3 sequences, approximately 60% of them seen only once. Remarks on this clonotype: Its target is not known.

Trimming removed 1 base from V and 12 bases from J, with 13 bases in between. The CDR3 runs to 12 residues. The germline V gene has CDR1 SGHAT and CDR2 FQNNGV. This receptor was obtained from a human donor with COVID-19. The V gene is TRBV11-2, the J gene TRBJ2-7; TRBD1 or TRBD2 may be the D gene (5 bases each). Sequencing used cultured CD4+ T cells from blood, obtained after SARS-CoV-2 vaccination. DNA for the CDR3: TGTGCCAGCAGCTTAGGACCGGGACGGGCGTACTTC. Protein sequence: CASSLGPGRAYF.